Included here is one T cell receptor beta chain sequence, with context. The sample comes from a study of T cells in Graves' hyperthyroidism and ophthalmopathy. The V and J ends lost 1 base and 2 bases, in that order; junction bases with no gene match: 2. CDR3 length equals 16 residues. CDR1 and CDR2 (germline): MGHRA, YSYEKL. The TCR beta CDR3 regions underwent amplification using RNA transcripts as the source. A first-round RT-PCR of the TCR CDR3 used the HTBI primer set. TCRdb redid the calling of the multiplex PCR reads with MiXCR, one entry per CDR3 protein. The sample has around 540,000 distinct CDR3 sequences, under 60% seen once. Stable Graves' hyperthyroidism denoted no ophthalmopathy progression over 18 months. Patients were aged 18 to 65, had disease duration under 2 months, and had newly diagnosed hyperthyroidism.

This sequence was found in a woman aged 18 to 35 with Graves' hyperthyroidism. This sequence joins TRBV4-1 and TRBJ2-7; 13 bases match TRBD2. Sequenced input: peripheral blood or thyroid tissue (not recorded which). The CDR3 DNA reads as TGCGCCAGCAGCCAAGCCGGGACTAGCGGGACCTACGAGCAGTACTTC. As protein: CASSQAGTSGTYEQYF.